The 10 T cell receptor beta chains reported below all come from one sample, sequenced in a study of beta chain features in type 1 diabetes. The study reverse transcribed the entire isolated RNA, so it sequenced expressed TCRB transcripts. Produced via immunoSEQ multiplex PCR; TCRdb's table is partial and in-frame only. Among around 25,000 clones listed, 68% were seen once. Study-level results: In all four CD4+ subsets, TCRB CDR3 length was significantly, moderately reduced in type 1 diabetes.

Antigen specificity for these receptors is unknown. The sample was stem cell memory CD4+ T cells from blood. The receptors stem from a woman in her thirties or forties with type 1 diabetes.

The chain has TRBV6-5 and TRBJ2-1; 8 bases line up with TRBD2. This CDR3 region has 14 residues. V shed 1 base and J 8 bases; nucleotides not matched to a gene: 4. Looked up from germline, CDR1 is MNHEY and CDR2 is SVGAGI. The CDR3, as DNA: TGTGCCAGCAGTTACTACGGGGGGGGCGATGAGCAGTTCTTC. Residues: CASSYYGGGDEQFF.

The V gene is TRBV28, the J gene TRBJ2-7; D call uncertain. V lost 1 base, J lost 11 bases, and 9 bases lay in between. This CDR3 comprises 11 residues. Germline V gene sequence: CDR1 MDHEN, CDR2 SYDVKM. CDR3 region: CASSLYGREYF. The DNA of the CDR3 is TGTGCCAGCAGTTTATATGGGCGCGAGTACTTC.

This clone was observed a handful of times. This rearrangement joins TRBV12-2 to TRBJ2-5; the table's D gene call, TRBD2, was not cross checked with the DNA. TRBV12-2 is marked as a pseudogene. The CDR3 loop spans 13 amino acids. The CDR3 nucleotides are TGTGCCAGCAGCGCCCGTCCCCGAGAGACCCAGTACTTC. This translates into CASSARPRETQYF.

This clone was counted a few times. The CDR3 sequence: CASRFGHPEAAFF. Here the CDR3 DNA reads TGTGCCAGCAGATTCGGACACCCCGAGGCAGCTTTCTTT. The rearrangement uses TRBV6-6 and TRBJ1-1; weak D call: TRBD1 (5 bases). From germline, CDR1 is MNHNY and CDR2 SVGAGI (reference sequence). V lost 6 bases to trimming and J lost 10 bases, with 18 bases between them. The CDR3 runs to 13 residues.

J is TRBJ2-1 and V is TRBV7-3, with D hard to call. This CDR3 contains 12 residues. Germline V lookup: CDR1 SGHTA, CDR2 FQGTGA. Trimming stripped 4 bases from V and 4 bases from J, with 5 bases between. The CDR3 loop is CASSSVYNEQFF. CDR3 DNA sequence: TGTGCCAGCAGCTCCGTGTACAATGAGCAGTTCTTC.

This sequence joins TRBV14 and TRBJ2-5, with a tentative D call TRBD1 (6 bases). The ends were cut back, 3 bases at V and 3 bases at J, with 17 bases in the middle. Germline values: CDR1 SGHDN, CDR2 FVKESK. The CDR3 loop spans 16 amino acids. Written as DNA, the CDR3 is TGTGCCAGCAGCCACACAGGGTTGGGGAAGAAAGAGACCCAGTACTTC. It encodes CASSHTGLGKKETQYF.

The chain recombines TRBV7-2 with TRBJ1-5; 7 bases align to TRBD1. The CDR3 spans 13 residues. Unmatched junction bases numbered 3, after V lost 5 bases and J lost 5 bases. Germline loops: CDR1 SGHTA, CDR2 FQGNSA. The chain's CDR3 is CASSNTGDQPQHF. The CDR3 DNA reads TGTGCCAGCAGCAACACAGGGGATCAGCCCCAGCATTTT.

J is TRBJ2-1 and V is TRBV7-6; D might be TRBD2 (6 bases). In germline, CDR1 is SGHVS, CDR2 FNYEAQ. The CDR3 covers 17 residues. V lost 1 base, J lost 2 bases, and 15 bases lay in between. The CDR3 coding sequence is TGTGCCAGCAGCTTAGGGCCGGCTAGCGTGCCCTACAATGAGCAGTTCTTC. As protein: CASSLGPASVPYNEQFF.

The rearrangement links TRBV6-5 to TRBJ1-3; 7 positions match TRBD1. Germline V lookup: CDR1 MNHEY, CDR2 SVGAGI. V lost 6 bases to trimming and J lost 8 bases; unmatched junction nucleotides: 10. CDR3 size: 14 residues. The CDR3 sequence is CASSRKGAGYTIYF. The CDR3 DNA reads as TGTGCCAGCAGCCGTAAGGGGGCAGGATACACCATATATTTT.

This chain links TRBV2 with TRBJ1-4; D is possibly TRBD1 (5 bases). The CDR3 is 15 amino acids. The V end was cut by 2 bases, the J end by 6 bases, with 13 bases between. Germline V CDR1 and CDR2: SNHLY, FYNNEI. This CDR3 reads CASSERGPWDEKLFF. The CDR3 nucleotides are TGTGCCAGCAGTGAAAGGGGCCCATGGGATGAAAAACTGTTTTTT.